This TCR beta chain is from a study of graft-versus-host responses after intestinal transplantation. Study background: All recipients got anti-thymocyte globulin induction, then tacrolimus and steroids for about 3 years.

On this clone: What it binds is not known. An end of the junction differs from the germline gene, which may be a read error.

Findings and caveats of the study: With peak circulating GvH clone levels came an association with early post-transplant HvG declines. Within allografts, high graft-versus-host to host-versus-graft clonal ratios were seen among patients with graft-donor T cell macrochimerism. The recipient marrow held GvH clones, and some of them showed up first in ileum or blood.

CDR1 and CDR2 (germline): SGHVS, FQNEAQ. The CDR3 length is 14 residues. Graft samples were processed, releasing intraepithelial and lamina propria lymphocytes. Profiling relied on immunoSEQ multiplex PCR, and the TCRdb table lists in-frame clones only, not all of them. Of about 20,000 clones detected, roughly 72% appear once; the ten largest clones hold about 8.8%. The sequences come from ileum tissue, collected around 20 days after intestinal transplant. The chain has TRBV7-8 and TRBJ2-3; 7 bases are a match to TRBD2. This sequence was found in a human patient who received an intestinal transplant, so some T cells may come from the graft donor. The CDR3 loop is CASSFGFRLAHFSF. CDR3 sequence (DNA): TGTGCCAGCAGCTTCGGGTTCCGACTAGCCCACTTTTCTTTT.